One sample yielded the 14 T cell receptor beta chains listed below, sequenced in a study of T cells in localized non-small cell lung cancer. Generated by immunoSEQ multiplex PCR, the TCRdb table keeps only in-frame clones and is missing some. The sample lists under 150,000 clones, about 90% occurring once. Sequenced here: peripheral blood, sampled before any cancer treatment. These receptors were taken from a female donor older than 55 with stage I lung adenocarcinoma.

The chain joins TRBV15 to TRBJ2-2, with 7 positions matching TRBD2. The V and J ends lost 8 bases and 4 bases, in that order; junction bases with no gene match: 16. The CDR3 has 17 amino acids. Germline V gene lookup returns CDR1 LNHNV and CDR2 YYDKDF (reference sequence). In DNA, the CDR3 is TGTGCCACCCGCATTGGGGGGACGGGAGGATTCACCGGGGAGCTGTTTTTT. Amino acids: CATRIGGTGGFTGELFF.

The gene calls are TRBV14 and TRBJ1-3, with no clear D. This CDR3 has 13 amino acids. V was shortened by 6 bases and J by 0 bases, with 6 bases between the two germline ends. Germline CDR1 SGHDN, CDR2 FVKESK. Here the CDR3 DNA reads TGTGCCAGCAGGCTAAGCTCTGGAAACACCATATATTTT. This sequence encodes CASRLSSGNTIYF.

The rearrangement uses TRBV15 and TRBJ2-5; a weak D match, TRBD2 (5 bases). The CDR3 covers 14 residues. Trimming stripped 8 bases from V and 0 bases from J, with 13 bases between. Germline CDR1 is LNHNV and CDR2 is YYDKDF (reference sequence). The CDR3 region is CATGVSGNQETQYF. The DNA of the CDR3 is TGTGCCACCGGCGTTTCCGGGAACCAAGAGACCCAGTACTTC. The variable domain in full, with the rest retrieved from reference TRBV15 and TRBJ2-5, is DAMVIQNPRYQVTQFGKPVTLSCSQTLNHNVMYWYQQKSSQAPKLLFHYYDKDFNNEADTPDNFQSRRPNTSFCFLDIRSPGLGDTAMYLCATGVSGNQETQYFGPGTRLLVL.

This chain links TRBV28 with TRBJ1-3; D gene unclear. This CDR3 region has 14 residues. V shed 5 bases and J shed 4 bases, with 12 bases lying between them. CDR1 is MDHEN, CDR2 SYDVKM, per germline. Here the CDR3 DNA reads TGTGCCAGCAGTCCTCCACAATGGGGAAACACCATATATTTT. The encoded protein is CASSPPQWGNTIYF.

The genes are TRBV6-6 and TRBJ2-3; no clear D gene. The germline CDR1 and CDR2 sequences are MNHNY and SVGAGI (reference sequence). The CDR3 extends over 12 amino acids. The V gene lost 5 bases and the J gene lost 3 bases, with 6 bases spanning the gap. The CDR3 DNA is TGTGCCAGCAGTCTTATTACAGATACGCAGTATTTT. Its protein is CASSLITDTQYF.

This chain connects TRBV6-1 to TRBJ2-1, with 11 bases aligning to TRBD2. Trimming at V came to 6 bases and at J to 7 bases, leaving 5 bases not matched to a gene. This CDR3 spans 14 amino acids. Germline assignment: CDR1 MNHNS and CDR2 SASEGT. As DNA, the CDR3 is TGTGCCAGCAGACTAGCGGGAGAGAGGAATGAGCAGTTCTTC. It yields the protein CASRLAGERNEQFF.

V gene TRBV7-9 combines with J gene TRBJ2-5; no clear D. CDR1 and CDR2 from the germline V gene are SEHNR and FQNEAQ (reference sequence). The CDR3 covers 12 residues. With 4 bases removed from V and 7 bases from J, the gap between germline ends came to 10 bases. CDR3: CASSSLLLTQYF. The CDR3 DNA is TGTGCCAGCAGCTCCCTTTTACTGACCCAGTACTTC. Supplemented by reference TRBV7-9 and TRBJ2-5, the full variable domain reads DTGVSQNPRHKITKRGQNVTFRCDPISEHNRLYWYRQTLGQGPEFLTYFQNEAQLEKSRLLSDRFSAERPKGSFSTLEIQRTEQGDSAMYLCASSSLLLTQYFGPGTRLLVL.

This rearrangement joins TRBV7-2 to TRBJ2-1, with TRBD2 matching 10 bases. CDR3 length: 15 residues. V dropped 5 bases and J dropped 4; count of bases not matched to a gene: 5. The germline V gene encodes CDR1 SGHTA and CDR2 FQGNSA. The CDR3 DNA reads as TGTGCCAGCAGCCAAACTAGCGGGGCTTACAATGAGCAGTTCTTC. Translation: CASSQTSGAYNEQFF.

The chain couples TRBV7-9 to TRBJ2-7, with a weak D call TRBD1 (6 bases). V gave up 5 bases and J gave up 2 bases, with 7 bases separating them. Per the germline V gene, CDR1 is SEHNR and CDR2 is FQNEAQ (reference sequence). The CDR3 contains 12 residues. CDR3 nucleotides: TGTGCCAGCAGCCGACAGGCCTACGAGCAGTACTTC. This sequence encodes CASSRQAYEQYF.

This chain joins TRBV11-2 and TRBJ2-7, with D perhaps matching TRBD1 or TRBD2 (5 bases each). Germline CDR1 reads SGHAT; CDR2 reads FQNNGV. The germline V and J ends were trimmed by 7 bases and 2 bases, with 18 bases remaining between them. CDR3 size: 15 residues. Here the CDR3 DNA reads TGTGCCAGCACAATATTCCCGGTGGGACCCTACGAGCAGTACTTC. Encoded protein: CASTIFPVGPYEQYF. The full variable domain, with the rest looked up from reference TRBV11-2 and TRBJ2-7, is EAGVAQSPRYKIIEKRQSVAFWCNPISGHATLYWYQQILGQGPKLLIQFQNNGVVDDSQLPKDRFSAERLKGVDSTLKIQPAKLEDSAVYLCASTIFPVGPYEQYFGPGTRLTVT.

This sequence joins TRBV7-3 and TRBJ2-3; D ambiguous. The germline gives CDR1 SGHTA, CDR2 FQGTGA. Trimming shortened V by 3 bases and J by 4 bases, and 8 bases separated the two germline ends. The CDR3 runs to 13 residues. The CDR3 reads CASSFGDADTQYF. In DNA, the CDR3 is TGTGCCAGCAGCTTCGGCGACGCAGATACGCAGTATTTT.

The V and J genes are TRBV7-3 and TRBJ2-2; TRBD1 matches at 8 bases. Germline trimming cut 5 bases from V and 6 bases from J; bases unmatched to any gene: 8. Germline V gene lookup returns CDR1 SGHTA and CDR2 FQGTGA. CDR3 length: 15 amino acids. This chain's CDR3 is CASSPHHRGAGELFF. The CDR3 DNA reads TGTGCCAGCAGCCCACATCACAGGGGGGCCGGGGAGCTGTTTTTT.

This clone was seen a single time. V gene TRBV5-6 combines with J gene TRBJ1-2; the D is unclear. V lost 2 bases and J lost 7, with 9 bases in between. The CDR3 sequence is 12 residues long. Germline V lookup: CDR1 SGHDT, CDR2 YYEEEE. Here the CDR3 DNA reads TGTGCCAGCAGCTTTGGTGGCGTTGGCTACACCTTC. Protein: CASSFGGVGYTF.

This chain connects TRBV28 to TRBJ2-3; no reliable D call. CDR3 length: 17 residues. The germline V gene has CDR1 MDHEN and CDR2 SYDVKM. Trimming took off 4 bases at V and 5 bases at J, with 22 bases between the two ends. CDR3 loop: CASSSPALPPDQDTQYF. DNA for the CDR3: TGTGCCAGCAGTTCACCAGCATTACCCCCCGACCAAGATACGCAGTATTTT.